The next 23 T cell receptor beta chains were all read from a single sample in a study of shared clonotypes between healthy human individuals. This table comes from immunoSEQ multiplex PCR, and its TCRdb copy is limited to in-frame clones, with some not included. There are about 2 million clones in the sample; about 95% occur only once, and around 1.1% lies in the top ten. Positive CCR7 selection of CD45RO-negative cells yielded the naive CD8 cells, and terminally differentiated effector memory CD45RA+ cells were excluded. The sample consisted of naive CD8+ T cells sorted from blood. The receptor source for this set is a man younger than 35 in good health.

V and J are TRBV4-1 and TRBJ2-3, with D maybe TRBD2 (7 bases). Per the germline V gene, CDR1 is MGHRA and CDR2 is YSYEKL. This CDR3 is 16 amino acids long. Between the trimmed V and J ends, which lost 1 base and 8 bases, there was a span of 19 bases. For the CDR3, the DNA is TGCGCCAGCAGCCAAGTACCGGAGGGGGGGCTAGGTACGCAGTATTTT. Translating it yields CASSQVPEGGLGTQYF.

This clone was seen a single time. This rearrangement joins TRBV5-6 to TRBJ1-2; D is undetermined. CDR1 and CDR2 from the germline V gene are SGHDT and YYEEEE. The V end was cut by 1 base, the J end by 4 bases, with 17 bases between. This CDR3 contains 16 residues. The CDR3 DNA follows: TGTGCCAGCAGCTTGAGCTCTTCTTGGGGAGGCTATGGCTACACCTTC. Translating it yields CASSLSSSWGGYGYTF.

This clone has only one observation. CDR3 region: CASTGLAGGETQYF. CDR3 DNA: TGTGCCAGCACGGGACTAGCGGGGGGAGAGACCCAGTACTTC. The chain recombines TRBV2 with TRBJ2-5, with 15 positions matching TRBD2. The germline gives CDR1 SNHLY, CDR2 FYNNEI. The V gene end was trimmed by 7 bases and the J gene end by 4 bases; junction bases not matched to a gene: 1. This CDR3 is 14 amino acids long.

V is TRBV7-3 and J is TRBJ1-2, with D hard to call. This CDR3 is 13 amino acids long. Germline V gene data show CDR1 as SGHTA and CDR2 as FQGTGA. With 5 bases removed from V and 4 bases from J, the gap between germline ends came to 11 bases. CDR3: CASSPHPGYGYTF. The CDR3 DNA is TGTGCCAGCAGCCCCCACCCGGGCTATGGCTACACCTTC.

Comment on this clone: Other DNA sequences in this sample translate to the same CDR3. The chain couples TRBV7-6 to TRBJ2-1; 7 bases are a match to TRBD2. The CDR3 length is 14 residues. After removal of 1 base from V and 5 bases from J, the junction contained 2 bases not matched to a gene. Germline V gene sequence: CDR1 SGHVS, CDR2 FNYEAQ. The CDR3 protein is CASSLGLADNEQFF. The CDR3 DNA is TGTGCCAGCAGCTTAGGGCTAGCGGACAATGAGCAGTTCTTC. The whole variable domain, remainder taken from reference TRBV7-6 and TRBJ2-1, is GAGVSQSPRYKVTKRGQDVALRCDPISGHVSLYWYRQALGQGPEFLTYFNYEAQQDKSGLPNDRFSAERPEGSISTLTIQRTEQRDSAMYRCASSLGLADNEQFFGPGTRLTVL.

This clone was detected only once. The chain is built from TRBV10-2 and TRBJ1-5, with 7 bases matching TRBD1. This CDR3 comprises 13 residues. Unmatched junction bases numbered 7, after V lost 8 bases and J lost 6 bases. Germline lookup yields CDR1 WSHSY and CDR2 SAAADI. CDR3 protein: CASGSGGSQPQHF. Written as DNA, the CDR3 is TGCGCCAGCGGATCAGGGGGAAGTCAGCCCCAGCATTTT.

On this clone itself: The sample holds other DNA sequences that translate to the same CDR3. The J gene is TRBJ1-5, the V gene TRBV5-4, with D unresolved. In germline, CDR1 is SGHNT, CDR2 YYREEE (reference sequence). V was clipped by 2 bases and J by 4 bases, with 4 bases between them. The CDR3 covers 12 residues. CDR3 sequence: CASSFGNQPQHF. DNA of the CDR3: TGTGCCAGCAGCTTTGGGAATCAGCCCCAGCATTTT.

The chain has TRBV7-2 and TRBJ1-6; possibly TRBD1 for D (5 bases). The V gene lost 3 bases and the J gene lost 6 bases, with 12 bases spanning the gap. Germline values: CDR1 SGHTA, CDR2 FQGNSA. This CDR3 is built from 15 residues. In nucleotides, the CDR3 is TGTGCCAGCAGCTTTCAGGGTGGGGGTAATTCACCCCTCCACTTT. It codes for CASSFQGGGNSPLHF.

The chain recombines TRBV13 with TRBJ2-7; the match to TRBD2 covers 10 bases. The CDR3 extends over 15 amino acids. Trimming cost V 3 bases and J 3 bases; bases outside gene matches: 5. CDR1 is PRHDT, CDR2 FYEKMQ, per germline (reference sequence). The CDR3: CASSFRGLADYEQYF. The CDR3 DNA is TGTGCCAGCAGCTTCCGCGGACTAGCGGACTACGAGCAGTACTTC.

The chain joins TRBV7-2 to TRBJ2-3; 7 bases map to TRBD2. Germline values: CDR1 SGHTA, CDR2 FQGNSA. Trimming removed 1 base from V and 5 bases from J; junction bases left unmatched: 12. The length of the CDR3 is 17 residues. The CDR3 protein is CASSLGEAGSNEDTQYF. The CDR3, as DNA: TGTGCCAGCAGCTTAGGAGAAGCGGGGAGCAATGAAGATACGCAGTATTTT. Full variable domain (remainder filled in from reference TRBV7-2 and TRBJ2-3): GAGVSQSPSNKVTEKGKDVELRCDPISGHTALYWYRQSLGQGLEFLIYFQGNSAPDKSGLPSDRFSAERTGGSVSTLTIQRTQQEDSAVYLCASSLGEAGSNEDTQYFGPGTRLTVL.

The V and J genes are TRBV29-1 and TRBJ1-1, with D possibly TRBD1 on 6 matching bases. V was cut by 5 bases and J by 6 bases, with 16 bases left in between. CDR3 length: 13 amino acids. The V gene's germline CDR1 is SQVTM and CDR2 ANQGSEA. CDR3 coding DNA: TGCAGCGTTCTCCGACAGGCTGCTGCTGAAGCTTTCTTT. This codes for CSVLRQAAAEAFF.

The chain combines TRBV2 with TRBJ2-3; 7 nucleotides line up with TRBD2. Germline lookup yields CDR1 SNHLY and CDR2 FYNNEI. The CDR3 has 16 amino acids. V gave up 7 bases and J gave up 0 bases; unmatched junction bases: 10. The CDR3, as DNA: TGTGCCAGCACCACTTCCCTAGCGGCTAGCACAGATACGCAGTATTTT. Translation gives CASTTSLAASTDTQYF. Together with reference TRBV2 and TRBJ2-3, the CDR3 gives the full variable domain: EPEVTQTPSHQVTQMGQEVILRCVPISNHLYFYWYRQILGQKVEFLVSFYNNEISEKSEIFDDQFSVERPDGSNFTLKIRSTKLEDSAMYFCASTTSLAASTDTQYFGPGTRLTVL.

The chain recombines TRBV13 with TRBJ2-3; D is unclear. There are 13 residues in the CDR3. Germline-derived CDR1 and CDR2 are PRHDT and FYEKMQ (reference sequence). V dropped 5 bases and J dropped 4 bases, with 10 bases sitting between them. CDR3 sequence: CASSSESPDTQYF. The CDR3 DNA sequence: TGTGCCAGCAGCAGCGAGTCACCAGATACGCAGTATTTT. The variable domain in full, completed from reference TRBV13 and TRBJ2-3, reads AAGVIQSPRHLIKEKRETATLKCYPIPRHDTVYWYQQGPGQDPQFLISFYEKMQSDKGSIPDRFSAQQFSDYHSELNMSSLELGDSALYFCASSSESPDTQYFGPGTRLTVL.

This chain joins TRBV27 and TRBJ2-1; D is unclear. The germline V and J ends were trimmed by 4 bases and 2 bases, with 6 bases remaining between them. The CDR3 runs 13 residues. Germline CDR1 is MNHEY and CDR2 is SMNVEV (reference sequence). The CDR3 DNA follows: TGTGCCAGCAGTTCCTCAGCCTACAATGAGCAGTTCTTC. This translates into CASSSSAYNEQFF.

The gene calls are TRBV2 and TRBJ2-1, with D possibly matching TRBD2 (6 bases). This CDR3 comprises 15 residues. Trimming stripped 10 bases from V and 7 bases from J, with 23 bases between. Germline V gene lookup returns CDR1 SNHLY and CDR2 FYNNEI. CDR3 region: CAIRGGEVMFNEQFF. CDR3 DNA: TGTGCCATACGGGGCGGGGAGGTGATGTTTAATGAGCAGTTCTTC.

The J gene is TRBJ1-4, the V gene TRBV6-5; D remains ambiguous. Per the germline V gene, CDR1 is MNHEY and CDR2 is SVGAGI. This CDR3 spans 13 amino acids. V was cut by 4 bases and J by 8 bases, with 11 bases left in between. The CDR3 DNA reads TGTGCCAGCAGTTTGGCGTCCGGGGAAAAACTGTTTTTT. Protein: CASSLASGEKLFF.

This chain connects TRBV19 to TRBJ2-1; 10 positions agree with TRBD2. The CDR3 spans 15 residues. Per the germline V gene, CDR1 is LNHDA and CDR2 is SQIVND (reference sequence). J was trimmed by 7 bases and V by 5 bases; bases with no gene match: 8. As DNA, the CDR3 is TGTGCCAGTAGTGTAACTAGCGGGGCCTTAAATGAGCAGTTCTTC. It yields the protein CASSVTSGALNEQFF.

CDR3 amino acids: CATGAIPFYEQYF. CDR3 nucleotide sequence: TGTGCCACCGGGGCTATACCCTTCTACGAGCAGTACTTC. This chain links TRBV27 with TRBJ2-7; D may correspond to TRBD1 or TRBD2 (5 bases each). CDR3 length: 13 residues. The V end lost 10 bases, the J end lost 3 bases, and 16 bases lay between the germline ends. CDR1 is MNHEY and CDR2 is SMNVEV in the germline V gene (reference sequence).

Note on this clone: The same CDR3 is also encoded by other DNA sequences in this sample. This chain links TRBV9 with TRBJ2-1; D is perhaps TRBD1 (6 bases). Germline V lookup: CDR1 SGDLS, CDR2 YYNGEE. V gave up 3 bases and J gave up 7 bases, with 11 bases separating them. The CDR3 contains 13 residues. The CDR3 coding sequence is TGTGCCAGCAGCGCCGGGACACTGAATGAGCAGTTCTTC. Protein sequence: CASSAGTLNEQFF.

J is TRBJ2-5 and V is TRBV28; TRBD1 matches at 8 bases. The CDR3 has 15 amino acids. Germline trimming cut 4 bases from V and 7 bases from J; bases unmatched to any gene: 11. The germline CDR1 and CDR2 sequences are MDHEN and SYDVKM. Here the CDR3 DNA reads TGTGCCAGCAGTTCCTACCGGGACAGGTTTATGACCCAGTACTTC. It is translated as CASSSYRDRFMTQYF.

The chain employs TRBV6-6 and TRBJ1-2; D is unclear. V lost 2 bases and J lost 4, with 14 bases in between. The germline CDR1 and CDR2 sequences are MNHNY and SVGAGI (reference sequence). This CDR3 comprises 15 residues. The CDR3 is CASSYNQEGLYGYTF. CDR3 in DNA: TGTGCCAGCAGTTACAATCAGGAAGGACTCTATGGCTACACCTTC.

This clone was found once. The chain employs TRBV6-5 and TRBJ1-1; no firm D call. Germline-derived CDR1 and CDR2 are MNHEY and SVGAGI. The CDR3 length is 14 residues. V shed 1 base and J shed 3 bases, with 9 bases lying between them. The CDR3 is CASSYYLPDTEAFF. The DNA of the CDR3 is TGTGCCAGCAGTTACTACCTCCCTGACACTGAAGCTTTCTTT.

This chain connects TRBV19 to TRBJ2-3; possibly TRBD2 for D (6 bases). From germline, CDR1 is LNHDA and CDR2 SQIVND (reference sequence). V lost 0 bases to trimming and J lost 6 bases, with 10 bases between them. The CDR3 is 14 residues long. The CDR3: CASSIDMEGDTQYF. The CDR3 DNA follows: TGTGCCAGTAGTATAGATATGGAGGGGGATACGCAGTATTTT.